The clone carrying this T cell receptor beta chain was recorded a few times. What it recognizes is unknown. One entry per CDR3 protein, called by TCRdb with MiXCR from the 5' RACE reads. The sample contains roughly 260,000 distinct CDR3 sequences, 10% to 15% of which appear only once. The germline gives CDR1 SEHNR, CDR2 FQNEAQ (reference sequence). V was pared by 1 base and J by 3 bases, with 7 bases between. The CDR3 loop spans 13 amino acids. The data are from a study of T cells after yellow fever vaccination. Study findings and constraints: Contaminating bulk clonotypes could be abundant in FACS-sorted repertoires.

The material sequenced was CD4+ T cells sorted from PBMCs, taken 45 days after the yellow fever booster vaccination. The TCR was taken from a young man who received the YFV17D yellow fever vaccine. V is TRBV7-9 and J is TRBJ2-7; D gene unclear. In DNA form, the CDR3 reads TGTGCCAGCAGCTTAGTGGGCCACTACGAGCAGTACTTC. Residues: CASSLVGHYEQYF.